The sequence of this T cell receptor (beta chain) was determined in a study of blood T cell repertoires in COVID-19. For the study at large: Whether acute or convalescent, the COVID-19 samples came from the United States, Italy and Spain.

The CDR3 loop spans 13 amino acids. Losses at the gene ends were 6 bases for V and 6 bases for J; bases not matched to a gene: 5. Per the germline V gene, CDR1 is MNHEY and CDR2 is SVGAGI. This table comes from immunoSEQ multiplex PCR, and its TCRdb copy is limited to in-frame clones, with some not included. The data show some 160,000 clones, around 89% seen once. The receptor was isolated from a woman aged 55-69 years with active COVID-19. This chain connects TRBV6-5 to TRBJ1-2; 9 nucleotides match TRBD1. The sample comprised peripheral blood. CDR3 bases: TGTGCCAGCAGCCGGGACAGGGCAGATGGCTACACCTTC. It specifies CASSRDRADGYTF.